These T cell receptor beta chains were read from a single sample in a study of blood T cell repertoires in COVID-19. TCRdb keeps only in-frame clones here, not all; method: immunoSEQ multiplex PCR. The sample carries hundreds of thousands of clones, roughly 89% recorded once. Input material: peripheral blood. The receptors were sampled from a young man with COVID-19, enrolled during active disease. The CDR3 runs from the conserved cysteine through the conserved F or W. A D gene is named only where the DNA matches it firmly. Only part of the rows carry a size: once, few, many, or a class if the clone is expanded.

j_call | d_call | clone_size | v_call | cdr3_nt | cdr3_aa
TRBJ2-1 | - | once | TRBV19 | TGTGCCAGTAGTCCCCCACATGATCCCCACAACAATGAGCAGTTCTTC | CASSPPHDPHNNEQFF
TRBJ2-3 | TRBD2 | - | TRBV9 | TGTGCCAGCAGCGTAGCGGAGGGACTATCAGATACGCAGTATTTT | CASSVAEGLSDTQYF
TRBJ1-2 | - | - | TRBV2 | TGTGCCAGCAGAGACAGCTCTAACTATGGCTACACCTTC | CASRDSSNYGYTF
TRBJ1-1 | - | - | TRBV6-5 | TGTGCCAGCAGTTACTCATTTGTTCGTCCCGAAGCTTTCTTT | CASSYSFVRPEAFF
TRBJ1-6 | - | - | TRBV5-8 | TGTGCCAGCAGGAGGAGACTAAGACCAAGCTCCTATAATTCACCCCTCCACTTT | CASRRRLRPSSYNSPLHF
TRBJ2-2 | - | - | TRBV19 | TGTGCCAGTAGCAATTTCGGGGAGCTGTTTTTT | CASSNFGELFF
TRBJ2-3 | - | once | TRBV6-5 | TGTGCCAGCAGCCTCTTACAGGTGACAGATACGCAGTATTTT | CASSLLQVTDTQYF
TRBJ1-3 | TRBD1 | - | TRBV3-1/TRBV3-2 | TGTGCCAGCAGCCCCCGAGGACAGGGTGCGTACACCATATATTTT | CASSPRGQGAYTIYF
TRBJ2-1 | TRBD1 | - | TRBV5-1 | TGCGCCAGCAGCTTGGCGGGACAGGGGGTAAATGAGCAGTTCTTC | CASSLAGQGVNEQFF
TRBJ2-7 | TRBD2 | - | TRBV28 | TGTGCCAGCAGTTGGACTAGCCGACCTACCTACGAGCAGTACTTC | CASSWTSRPTYEQYF
TRBJ2-1 | - | - | TRBV24-1 | TGTGCCACCAGTGATGGGGCGGACAATGAGCAGTTCTTC | CATSDGADNEQFF
TRBJ2-2 | TRBD2 | - | TRBV2 | TGTGCCACCCAGCGGGAGCGGCTCACCGGGGAGCTGTTTTTT | CATQRERLTGELFF
TRBJ2-1 | - | - | TRBV2 | TGTGCCAGTTGGACAGCCTCCTACAATGAGCAGTTCTTC | CASWTASYNEQFF
TRBJ2-5 | - | - | TRBV5-1 | TGCGCCAGCAGCTTGGGCGGACAAGAGACCCAGTACTTC | CASSLGGQETQYF
TRBJ1-5 | - | - | TRBV7-2 | TGTGCCAGCAGCTTTTACGGTCAGCCCCAGCATTTT | CASSFYGQPQHF
TRBJ2-3 | - | - | TRBV6-1 | TGTGCCAGCAGTGAAAGGGGGAGTTCCACAGATACGCAGTATTTT | CASSERGSSTDTQYF
TRBJ1-2 | TRBD1 | - | TRBV7-2 | TGTGCCAGCAGAGAGGGACAGGGGAGCTATGGCTACACCTTC | CASREGQGSYGYTF
TRBJ2-3 | - | - | TRBV19 | TGTGCCAGTAAAACCGGGACGGAGGGGTACGATACGCAGTATTTT | CASKTGTEGYDTQYF
TRBJ2-1 | - | few | TRBV5-1 | TGCGCCAGCAGCTTGGCGGCGGGCTCCTACAATGAGCAGTTCTTC | CASSLAAGSYNEQFF
TRBJ2-5 | TRBD1 | - | TRBV11-2 | TGTGCCAGCAGCTCCAGGGGGACCTTACAAGAGACCCAGTACTTC | CASSSRGTLQETQYF
TRBJ2-1 | - | - | TRBV5-6 | TGTGCCAGCAGCCTCCGGCGGGGTGAGCAGTTCTTC | CASSLRRGEQFF
TRBJ2-5 | TRBD2 | - | TRBV11-2 | TGTGCCAGCAGCTTAGATCCGGGCGGGAGTGGCGAGACCCAGTACTTC | CASSLDPGGSGETQYF
TRBJ2-2 | TRBD1 | - | TRBV10-2 | TGCGCCAGCAGAAAAGAGACAGGGGCGAACACCGGGGAGCTGTTTTTT | CASRKETGANTGELFF
TRBJ1-1 | - | - | TRBV29-1 | TGCAGCTCGAGGAGGGGCACTGAAGCTTTCTTT | CSSRRGTEAFF
TRBJ2-1 | - | - | TRBV9 | TGTGCCAGCAGCGTGGGGGGGCAGATAAATGAGCAGTTCTTC | CASSVGGQINEQFF
TRBJ2-5 | TRBD1 | - | TRBV10-1 | TGCGCCAGCAGCAAGGCACAGGGGGCGGGGGAGACCCAGTACTTC | CASSKAQGAGETQYF
TRBJ2-5 | TRBD2 | - | TRBV11-3 | TGTGCCAGCAGCTCCCGGACTAGTAAAGAGACCCAGTACTTC | CASSSRTSKETQYF
TRBJ2-7 | - | - | TRBV5-4 | TGTGCCAGCAGCTCTGGGACATCCTCCTACGAGCAGTACTTC | CASSSGTSSYEQYF
TRBJ2-2 | - | - | TRBV18 | TGTGCCAGCTCACCCGTCGGGTCCGGGGAGCTGTTTTTT | CASSPVGSGELFF
TRBJ2-7 | - | once | TRBV5-4 | TGTGCCAGCAGTTTGGACATCTCCTACGAGCAGTACTTC | CASSLDISYEQYF
TRBJ2-1 | TRBD1 | once | TRBV6-5 | TGTACAGGGGGACAGGATTATGAGCAGTTCTTC | CTGGQDYEQFF
TRBJ2-5 | TRBD1 | - | TRBV9 | TGTGCCAGCAGCGCCCAACAGGGGGCGGGTGAGACCCAGTACTTC | CASSAQQGAGETQYF